The present entry profiles one TCR beta chain with its context. The target antigen is unknown. This sample is part of a study of vaccination effects on CD4 cells after COVID-19. Turning to the study itself: The vaccine given was either BNT162b2 or mRNA-1273, in two doses. Study-wide results and caveats: Infection- and vaccine-induced clones contracted markedly late after vaccination.

Clones were sequenced by immunoSEQ multiplex PCR, and TCRdb holds only the in-frame ones, with some missing. The data contain more than 30,000 clones, roughly 62% of them seen just once; the ten biggest clones take up around 27%. The CDR3 contains 14 residues. V was trimmed by 6 bases and J by 0 bases, leaving 8 bases between them. Germline loops: CDR1 MDHEN, CDR2 SYDVKM. ViraFEST used viral peptide pools to expand antigen-specific CD4+ T cells before sequencing. Culturing for about 10 days preceded CD4+ T cell isolation. They grew over 1.5 million PBMC in each well, adding 10 IU/ml IL-2 and about 9.5 ug/ml peptides.

J is TRBJ2-2 and V is TRBV28; D gene ambiguous. The sequences come from CD4+ T cells from PBMCs cultured with HCoV-229E spike peptides, collected before COVID-19 vaccination. This TCR was sampled from a human donor who received a COVID-19 vaccine. The CDR3 protein is CASSQETNTGELFF. The DNA for the CDR3 is TGTGCCAGCAGCCAGGAGACGAACACCGGGGAGCTGTTTTTT.